This T cell receptor beta chain was observed in a study of cytomegalovirus exposure and HLA in healthy donors. Whole-study findings and limits: Cytomegalovirus status was reportedly diagnosed by the classifier with high sensitivity and specificity.

In regard to this clone: Its antigen is currently unknown.

This CDR3 has 12 residues. Trimming left V 5 bases short and J 11 bases short, with 13 bases between. Germline lookup yields CDR1 MNHNY and CDR2 SVGAGI (reference sequence). Primers for the PCR totalled 60 Vbeta and 13 Jbeta. TCRdb's table, derived via immunoSEQ multiplex PCR, lists solely in-frame clones and lacks some. This sample has 200,000 to 250,000 clones; under 90% occur once, and the top ten carry about 1.2%. The rearrangement links TRBV6-6 to TRBJ2-1, with a possible D match to TRBD1 (5 bases). The TCR sequence derives from a human donor in good health. The sequenced material came from PBMCs. The CDR3 bases are TGTGCCAGCAGTCTCAGGGCCGCACAGCAGTTCTTC. This translates into CASSLRAAQQFF.